Sequencing of this TCR beta chain was carried out in a study of cytomegalovirus exposure and HLA in healthy donors. Researchers ran the PCR with 60 Vbeta and 13 Jbeta primers. Only in-frame clones appear in the TCRdb table, and some are missing; sequencing was by immunoSEQ multiplex PCR. The sample has about 170,000 clones, over 75% seen once. CDR3 length: 15 amino acids. V was pared by 3 bases and J by 2 bases, with 11 bases between. CDR1 is SGHAT and CDR2 is FQNNGV in the germline V gene. The sequencing sample was made of PBMCs. The J gene is TRBJ2-1, the V gene TRBV11-2; possible D gene TRBD2, 6 bases. The TCR was taken from a female donor in good health and CMV-seronegative. This CDR3 reads CASSLNGSPYNEQFF. The CDR3 DNA follows: TGTGCCAGCAGCTTGAACGGGAGCCCCTACAATGAGCAGTTCTTC.